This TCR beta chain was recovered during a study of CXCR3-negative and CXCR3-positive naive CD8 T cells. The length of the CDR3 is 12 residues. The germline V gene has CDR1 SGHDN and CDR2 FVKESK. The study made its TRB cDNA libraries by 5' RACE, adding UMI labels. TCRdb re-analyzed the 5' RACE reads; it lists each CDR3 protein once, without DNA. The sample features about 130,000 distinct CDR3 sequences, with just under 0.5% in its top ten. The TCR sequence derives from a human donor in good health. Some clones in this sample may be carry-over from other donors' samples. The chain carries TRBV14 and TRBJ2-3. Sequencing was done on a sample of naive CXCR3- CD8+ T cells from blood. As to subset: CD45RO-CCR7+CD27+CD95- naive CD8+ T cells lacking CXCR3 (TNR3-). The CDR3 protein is CASRLDGDTQYF.